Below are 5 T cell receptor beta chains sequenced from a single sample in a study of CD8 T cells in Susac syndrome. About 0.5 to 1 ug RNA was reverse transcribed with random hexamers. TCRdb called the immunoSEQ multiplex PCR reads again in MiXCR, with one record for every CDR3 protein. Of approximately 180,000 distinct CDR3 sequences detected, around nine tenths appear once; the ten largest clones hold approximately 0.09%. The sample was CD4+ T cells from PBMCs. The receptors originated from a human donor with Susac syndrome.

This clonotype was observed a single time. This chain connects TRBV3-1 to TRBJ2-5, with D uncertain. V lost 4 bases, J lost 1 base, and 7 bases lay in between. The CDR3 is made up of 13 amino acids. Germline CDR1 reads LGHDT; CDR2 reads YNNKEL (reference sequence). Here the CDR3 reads CASSPRSQETQYF. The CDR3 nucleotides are TGTGCCAGCAGCCCCCGCTCCCAAGAGACCCAGTACTTC.

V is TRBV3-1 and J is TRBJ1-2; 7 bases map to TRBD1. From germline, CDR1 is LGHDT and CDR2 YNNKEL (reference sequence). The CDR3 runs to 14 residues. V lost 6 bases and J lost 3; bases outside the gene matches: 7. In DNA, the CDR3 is TGTGCCAGCAGTCTTACAGGGGCGGACTATGGCTACACCTTC. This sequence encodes CASSLTGADYGYTF. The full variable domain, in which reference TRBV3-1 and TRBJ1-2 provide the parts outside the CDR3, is DTAVSQTPKYLVTQMGNDKSIKCEQNLGHDTMYWYKQDSKKFLKIMFSYNNKELIINETVPNRFSPKSPDKAHLNLHINSLELGDSAVYFCASSLTGADYGYTFGSGTRLTVV.

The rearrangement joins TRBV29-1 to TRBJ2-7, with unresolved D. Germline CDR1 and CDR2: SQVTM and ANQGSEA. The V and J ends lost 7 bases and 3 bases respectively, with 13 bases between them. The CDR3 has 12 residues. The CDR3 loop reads CSAQSHHYEQYF. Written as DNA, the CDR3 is TGCAGCGCACAGAGCCACCACTACGAGCAGTACTTC.

As DNA, the CDR3 is TGTGCCAGCAGACAAATCGGGACAGGCCAAGAGACCCAGTACTTC. It yields the protein CASRQIGTGQETQYF. The chain links TRBV6-1 to TRBJ2-5; 8 nucleotides align to TRBD1. V trimming: 6 bases; J trimming: 1 base; junction bases outside the gene matches: 7. There are 15 residues in the CDR3. CDR1 is MNHNS, CDR2 SASEGT, per germline.

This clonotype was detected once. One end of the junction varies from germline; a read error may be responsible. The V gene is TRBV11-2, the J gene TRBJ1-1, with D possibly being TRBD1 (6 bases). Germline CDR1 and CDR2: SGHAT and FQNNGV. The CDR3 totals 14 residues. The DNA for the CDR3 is TGTGCCAGCAGCTTAGCAGGGGCGAACCCTGAAGCTTTCTTT. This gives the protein CASSLAGANPEAFF.